Following are 21 T cell receptor beta chains from one sample sequenced in a study of T-cell reconstitution after alpha-beta-depleted transplantation in children. Unique molecular identifiers were incorporated when the TCRbeta library was constructed. A single record per CDR3 protein comes from TCRdb applying MiXCR to the PCR reads. This sample has about 580,000 distinct CDR3 sequences, with under 25% found just once. The sample consisted of PBMCs, mostly from graft donor cells, taken 360 days after TCRalphabeta/CD19-depleted stem cell transplant. The receptors derive from a boy younger than two who had a stem cell transplant for acute myeloid leukemia, so the T cells may come from the graft donor.

This clonotype was observed at least ten times. The genes are TRBV29-1 and TRBJ2-4; perhaps TRBD1 as D (8 bases). From germline, CDR1 is SQVTM and CDR2 ANQGSEA. Trimming took 7 bases from V and 5 from J, leaving 18 bases between them. CDR3 length: 14 residues. CDR3: CSAGTGGGENIQYF. In DNA, the CDR3 is TGCAGCGCCGGCACAGGGGGAGGGGAAAACATTCAGTACTTC.

This clonotype appeared a single time. The chain has TRBV7-9 and TRBJ2-1, with D tentatively TRBD2 (6 bases). The CDR3 extends over 14 amino acids. Germline CDR1 is SEHNR and CDR2 is FQNEAQ (reference sequence). The germline V and J ends were trimmed by 3 bases and 7 bases, with 13 bases remaining between them. The CDR3 loop reads CASSFTGGVNEQFF. The CDR3 nucleotides read TGTGCCAGCAGCTTTACGGGCGGGGTGAATGAGCAGTTCTTC.

This clonotype was seen a few times. The chain combines TRBV12-3 or TRBV12-4 with TRBJ2-1; 8 bases are a match to TRBD2. Trimming took 6 bases from V and 4 from J; bases not matched to a gene: 8. This CDR3 is 15 amino acids long. CDR3 protein: CASSPTGGDYNEQFF. The CDR3 bases are TGTGCCAGCAGCCCGACGGGGGGGGATTACAATGAGCAGTTCTTC.

This clonotype was recorded many times. The chain has TRBV29-1 and TRBJ2-1; 9 bases are shared with TRBD1. The germline V gene has CDR1 SQVTM and CDR2 ANQGSEA. Trimming took 5 bases from V and 6 from J; bases not matched to a gene: 5. CDR3 size: 13 residues. For the CDR3, the DNA is TGCAGCGTTCACAGGGGGCGATTCAATGAGCAGTTCTTC. This encodes CSVHRGRFNEQFF.

This clonotype has more than one count but fewer than ten. The chain combines TRBV28 with TRBJ2-3; 7 bases agree with TRBD2. The germline V gene has CDR1 MDHEN and CDR2 SYDVKM. With V trimmed by 6 bases and J by 1 base, 7 bases remained unmatched. The CDR3 sequence is 15 residues long. The CDR3: CASRDPRGGTDTQYF. DNA for the CDR3: TGTGCCAGCAGGGATCCTCGGGGGGGCACAGATACGCAGTATTTT.

This clonotype has ten or more counts. The CDR3 here is CSAKTSGGTDTQYF. Written as DNA, the CDR3 is TGCAGCGCTAAGACTAGCGGGGGAACAGATACGCAGTATTTT. The chain recombines TRBV29-1 with TRBJ2-3, with TRBD2 matching over 12 bases. Trimming took 7 bases from V and 3 from J; bases not matched to a gene: 5. Germline lookup yields CDR1 SQVTM and CDR2 ANQGSEA. The CDR3 has 14 residues.

This sequence joins TRBV4-2 and TRBJ2-1; maybe TRBD1 (5 bases). The CDR3 contains 15 residues. Germline-derived CDR1 and CDR2 are LGHNA and YNFKEQ. Trimming took off 4 bases at V and 4 bases at J, with 14 bases between the two ends. For the CDR3, the DNA is TGTGCCAGCAGCCCAGGGCACGAGATTTACAATGAGCAGTTCTTC. Protein: CASSPGHEIYNEQFF.

The chain combines TRBV6-1 with TRBJ2-3; a weak D match, TRBD1 (6 bases). The ends were cut back, 5 bases at V and 1 base at J, with 25 bases in the middle. The CDR3 loop spans 19 amino acids. Germline-derived CDR1 and CDR2 are MNHNS and SASEGT. For the CDR3, the DNA is TGTGCCAGCAGTCCCGTTACAGGGAGTGAGTCCTGGGGCACAGATACGCAGTATTTT. The encoded protein is CASSPVTGSESWGTDTQYF.

The rearrangement joins TRBV12-3 or TRBV12-4 to TRBJ2-1; the match to TRBD2 covers 9 bases. CDR3 length equals 14 residues. The V and J ends lost 3 bases and 8 bases, in that order; junction bases with no gene match: 5. The CDR3 reads CASSLSGGIHEQFF. The CDR3 region has the DNA TGTGCCAGCAGTTTGAGCGGGGGGATACATGAGCAGTTCTTC.

J is TRBJ2-7 and V is TRBV6-1; the match to TRBD1 covers 9 bases. The CDR3 spans 13 residues. The ends lost 9 bases at V and 0 bases at J; junction bases unmatched: 3. CDR1 is MNHNS and CDR2 is SASEGT in the germline V gene. The DNA of the CDR3 is TGTGCCAGTGGACAGGGGAGCTCCTACGAGCAGTACTTC. This encodes CASGQGSSYEQYF.

This clonotype was seen only a few times. V is TRBV20-1 and J is TRBJ2-5, with 7 positions matching TRBD2. Trimming cost V 1 base and J 1 base; bases outside gene matches: 6. CDR1 is DFQATT and CDR2 is SNEGSKA in the germline V gene (reference sequence). This CDR3 is built from 15 residues. CDR3 DNA: TGCAGTGCTAGAGGATGGTTAGCGGGCCAAGAGACCCAGTACTTC. It encodes CSARGWLAGQETQYF.

In this sample, this clonotype turned up once. This sequence joins TRBV18 and TRBJ2-7; TRBD2 aligns across 15 bases. There are 18 residues in the CDR3. Germline V gives CDR1 KGHSH, CDR2 LQKENI. Trimming at V came to 5 bases and at J to 2 bases, leaving 10 bases not matched to a gene. CDR3 bases: TGTGCCAGCTCATCAACCGGGACTAGCGGGGGGACCACCTACGAGCAGTACTTC. Its protein is CASSSTGTSGGTTYEQYF.

In this sample, this clonotype turned up many times. The chain combines TRBV6-5 with TRBJ2-5; D remains unclear. V lost 2 bases, J lost 1 base, and 8 bases lay in between. The CDR3 runs 14 residues. Germline assignment: CDR1 MNHEY and CDR2 SVGAGI. The CDR3 bases are TGTGCCAGCAGTTACGGACGGTTCCAAGAGACCCAGTACTTC. Residues: CASSYGRFQETQYF.

The CDR3 coding sequence is TGCAGTGAAAGGAGGGCGGGGGGGCCCGCAGATACGCAGTATTTT. Protein sequence: CSERRAGGPADTQYF. The J gene is TRBJ2-3, the V gene TRBV20-1; 9 bases are shared with TRBD2. V trimming: 7 bases; J trimming: 4 bases; junction bases outside the gene matches: 12. CDR3 size: 15 residues. The germline V gene has CDR1 DFQATT and CDR2 SNEGSKA (reference sequence).

The V call is TRBV7-2, the J call TRBJ2-3, with D perhaps given as TRBD1 or TRBD2 (5 bases each). CDR1 and CDR2 from the germline V gene are SGHTA and FQGNSA. The CDR3 covers 16 residues. Trimming took off 5 bases at V and 5 bases at J, with 20 bases between the two ends. The CDR3 nucleotides are TGTGCCAGCAGCCCCCAGCCGGGGACCGGGATAGATACGCAGTATTTT. It yields the protein CASSPQPGTGIDTQYF.

This clonotype has a count of ten or more. This rearrangement joins TRBV20-1 to TRBJ2-7; D may be TRBD1 (6 bases). Trimming left V 8 bases short and J 7 bases short, with 24 bases between. The CDR3 length is 14 residues. The germline V gene encodes CDR1 DFQATT and CDR2 SNEGSKA (reference sequence). The CDR3 loop is CSPEGTGPRGEQYF. The CDR3 bases are TGCAGTCCCGAGGGCACAGGGCCGAGGGGTGAGCAGTACTTC.

The rearrangement uses TRBV6-1 and TRBJ1-1; no clear D. V was cut by 1 base and J by 2 bases, with 5 bases left in between. CDR1 is MNHNS and CDR2 is SASEGT in the germline V gene. The CDR3 loop spans 13 amino acids. The CDR3 sequence: CASSEVLNTEAFF. The CDR3 DNA reads TGTGCCAGCAGTGAAGTACTAAACACTGAAGCTTTCTTT.

This clonotype was seen only once. This chain connects TRBV15 to TRBJ1-1, with a tentative D call TRBD1 (5 bases). The CDR3 is 19 residues long. Between the trimmed V and J ends, which lost 0 bases and 4 bases, there was a span of 24 bases. Germline loops: CDR1 LNHNV, CDR2 YYDKDF (reference sequence). CDR3 sequence: CATSRDGYVKGWKGTEAFF. The CDR3 nucleotides read TGTGCCACCAGCAGAGATGGGTATGTGAAGGGGTGGAAGGGCACTGAAGCTTTCTTT.

This clonotype was seen only a few times. The genes are TRBV5-1 and TRBJ2-7; a weak D match, TRBD1 (6 bases). In germline, CDR1 is SGHRS, CDR2 YFSETQ. The CDR3 sequence is 16 residues long. Trimming shortened V by 0 bases and J by 0 bases, and 13 bases separated the two germline ends. The CDR3 nucleotides read TGCGCCAGCAGCTTGGAGGGGGAGCCTTCCTCCTACGAGCAGTACTTC. Its translation is CASSLEGEPSSYEQYF.

This clonotype was seen more than once but under ten times. V is TRBV9 and J is TRBJ2-1; TRBD1 might be the D (5 bases). From germline, CDR1 is SGDLS and CDR2 YYNGEE. The CDR3 runs to 15 residues. The germline V and J ends were trimmed by 0 bases and 7 bases, with 14 bases remaining between them. The CDR3 nucleotides are TGTGCCAGCAGCGTAGCCGGATGGGCAGGGAATGAGCAGTTCTTC. Protein product: CASSVAGWAGNEQFF.

This clonotype was found a few times. The chain couples TRBV12-3 or TRBV12-4 to TRBJ2-2; maybe TRBD2 (6 bases). V was cut by 5 bases and J by 2 bases, with 12 bases left in between. The CDR3 consists of 15 residues. The CDR3 spells CASSAGTVNTGELFF. DNA of the CDR3: TGTGCCAGCAGTGCCGGGACTGTTAACACCGGGGAGCTGTTTTTT.